Shown below are 3 T cell receptor beta chains from a single sample sequenced in a study of radiation and T cells in renal cell carcinoma. Produced via immunoSEQ multiplex PCR; TCRdb's table is partial and in-frame only. The data contain tens of thousands of clones, approximately 83% of them singletons. Time point given: blood 2 weeks post-SBRT. Treatment meaning: 15 Gy SBRT to primary tumor, nephrectomy 4 weeks later. The starting material was blood, obtained from a patient whose treatment included radiotherapy and nephrectomy. The receptors originated from a woman aged 45-65 years with renal cell carcinoma.

The V gene is TRBV19, the J gene TRBJ1-3; maybe TRBD1 (5 bases). CDR3 size: 16 residues. CDR1 is LNHDA, CDR2 SQIVND, per germline (reference sequence). The V end was cut by 7 bases, the J end by 0 bases, with 16 bases between. CDR3 bases: TGTGCCAGTACCACGGATGGGGGGAGCTCTGGAAACACCATATATTTT. It specifies CASTTDGGSSGNTIYF. Full variable domain (outside the CDR3, taken from reference TRBV19 and TRBJ1-3): DGGITQSPKYLFRKEGQNVTLSCEQNLNHDAMYWYRQDPGQGLRLIYYSQIVNDFQKGDIAEGYSVSREKKESFPLTVTSAQKNPTAFYLCASTTDGGSSGNTIYFGEGSWLTVV.

The chain couples TRBV2 to TRBJ2-2; perhaps TRBD1 as D (6 bases). Between the trimmed V and J ends, which lost 3 bases and 4 bases, there was a span of 12 bases. The length of the CDR3 is 15 residues. CDR1 SNHLY and CDR2 FYNNEI come from the germline V gene. CDR3 residues: CASSEGAVGTGELFF. The CDR3 nucleotides read TGTGCCAGCAGTGAGGGGGCGGTGGGCACCGGGGAGCTGTTTTTT. The variable domain in full, completed from reference TRBV2 and TRBJ2-2, reads EPEVTQTPSHQVTQMGQEVILRCVPISNHLYFYWYRQILGQKVEFLVSFYNNEISEKSEIFDDQFSVERPDGSNFTLKIRSTKLEDSAMYFCASSEGAVGTGELFFGEGSRLTVL.

The V gene is TRBV10-2, the J gene TRBJ2-1; maybe TRBD2 (5 bases). V lost 3 bases and J lost 7, with 10 bases in between. CDR1 and CDR2 from the germline V gene are WSHSY and SAAADI. The CDR3 length is 13 residues. CDR3 coding DNA: TGCGCCAGCAGTGACCAACGCGGGAATGAGCAGTTCTTC. Protein: CASSDQRGNEQFF.